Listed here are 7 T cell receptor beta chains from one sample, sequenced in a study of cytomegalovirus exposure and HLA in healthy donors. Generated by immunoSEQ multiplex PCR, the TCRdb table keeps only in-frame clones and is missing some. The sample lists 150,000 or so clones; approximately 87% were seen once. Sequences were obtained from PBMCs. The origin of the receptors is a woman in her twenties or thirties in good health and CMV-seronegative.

In nucleotides, the CDR3 is TGTGCCAGCAGCGGGGGACTAGCCAGCAATGAGCAGTTCTTC. The encoded protein is CASSGGLASNEQFF. The chain combines TRBV7-6 with TRBJ2-1; TRBD2 matches at 9 bases. The germline gives CDR1 SGHVS, CDR2 FNYEAQ. This CDR3 has 14 amino acids. Trimming took 5 bases from V and 6 from J; bases not matched to a gene: 5.

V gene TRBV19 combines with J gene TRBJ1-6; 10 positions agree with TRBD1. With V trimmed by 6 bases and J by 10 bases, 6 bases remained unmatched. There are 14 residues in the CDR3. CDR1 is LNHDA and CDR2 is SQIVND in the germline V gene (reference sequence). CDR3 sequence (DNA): TGTGCCAGTAGCGCTGGGACAGGGGTCTCACCCCTCCACTTT. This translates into CASSAGTGVSPLHF.

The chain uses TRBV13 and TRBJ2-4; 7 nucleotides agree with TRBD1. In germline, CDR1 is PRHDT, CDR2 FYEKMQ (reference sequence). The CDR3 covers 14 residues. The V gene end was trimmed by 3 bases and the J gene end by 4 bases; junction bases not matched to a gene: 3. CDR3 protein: CASSLRDRKNIQYF. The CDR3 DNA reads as TGTGCCAGCAGCTTGAGGGACAGAAAAAACATTCAGTACTTC.

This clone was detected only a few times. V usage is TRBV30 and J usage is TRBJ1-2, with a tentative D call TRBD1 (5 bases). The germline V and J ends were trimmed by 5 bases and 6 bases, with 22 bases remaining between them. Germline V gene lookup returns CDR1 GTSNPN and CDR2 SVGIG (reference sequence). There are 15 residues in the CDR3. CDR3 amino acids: CAWRMARGPRNGYTF. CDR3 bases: TGTGCCTGGCGGATGGCTAGGGGTCCTCGGAATGGCTACACCTTC.

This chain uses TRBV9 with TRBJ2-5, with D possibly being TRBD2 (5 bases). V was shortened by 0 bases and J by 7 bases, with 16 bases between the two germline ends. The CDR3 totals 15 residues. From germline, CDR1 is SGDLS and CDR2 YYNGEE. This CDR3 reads CASSVAPAPGGTQYF. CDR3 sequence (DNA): TGTGCCAGCAGCGTAGCCCCGGCGCCCGGAGGGACCCAGTACTTC.

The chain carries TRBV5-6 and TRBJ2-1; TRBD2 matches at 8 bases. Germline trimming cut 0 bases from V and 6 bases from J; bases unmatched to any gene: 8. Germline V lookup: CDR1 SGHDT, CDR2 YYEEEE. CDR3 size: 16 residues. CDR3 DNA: TGTGCCAGCAGCTTGGGTTTAGCGGGGATTCTCAATGAGCAGTTCTTC. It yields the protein CASSLGLAGILNEQFF.

The CDR3 sequence: CASRLQGSGNTIYF. In nucleotides, the CDR3 is TGTGCCAGCAGACTACAGGGCTCAGGAAACACCATATATTTT. V is TRBV6-5 and J is TRBJ1-3; D may be TRBD1 (6 bases). The CDR3 contains 14 residues. V was trimmed by 6 bases and J by 4 bases, leaving 13 bases between them. CDR1 is MNHEY and CDR2 is SVGAGI in the germline V gene.